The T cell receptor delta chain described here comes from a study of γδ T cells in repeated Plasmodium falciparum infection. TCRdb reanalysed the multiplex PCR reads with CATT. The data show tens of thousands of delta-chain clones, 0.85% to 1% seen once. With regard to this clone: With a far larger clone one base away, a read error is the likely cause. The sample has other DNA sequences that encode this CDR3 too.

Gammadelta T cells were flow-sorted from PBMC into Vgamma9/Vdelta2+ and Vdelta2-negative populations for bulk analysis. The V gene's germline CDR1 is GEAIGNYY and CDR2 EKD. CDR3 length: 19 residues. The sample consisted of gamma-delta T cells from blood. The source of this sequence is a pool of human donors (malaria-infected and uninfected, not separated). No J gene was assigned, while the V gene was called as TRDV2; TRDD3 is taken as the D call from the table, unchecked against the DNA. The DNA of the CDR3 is TGTGCCTGTGACACCGTCAGGGGGATTAGTCCGGATAGCACCGATAAACTCATCTTC. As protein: CACDTVRGISPDSTDKLIF.